This T cell receptor (beta chain) stems from a study of blood T cell repertoires in COVID-19 (dated by TCRdb to 2020 to 2022). About the full investigation: Samples from collaborators originated in the United States, Italy and Spain and spanned both the acute and convalescent phases of COVID-19. The prospective study material was composed of cDNA or gDNA derived from T cells, B-cell-depleted T cells, or PBMCs. Deeply sampled blood TCRbeta repertoires from subjects exposed to, actively infected with, or recovered from COVID-19 were included in the dataset. The repertoires were released in a freely available public database intended as a resource for research on the immune response to SARS-CoV-2. The samples were drawn from the first 160 participants of the ongoing ImmuneRACE study and from 950 to 1,500 subjects provided by 6 global collaborators. The sample metadata nearly always contained a de-identified subject ID, COVID-19 status, age in years and sex. Where HLA class I and class II types were available, the types were taken from metadata supplied by the sample provider, not from assay-based typing. The study at large found these results: Clinical and demographic metadata were provided uncurated, with the amount varying by source and participant.

On this clone: Its specific antigen is unknown. No per-base quality is available; no much larger clone lies one base away.

V is cut back by 2 bases and J by 8 bases, with 5 bases in the junction unmatched. The CDR3 goes from the cysteine to the phenylalanine over 14 residues. The read is trimmed to its CDR3 DNA, 42 bases read in frame from base 1. CDR1 MGHRA and CDR2 YSYEKL were looked up in the germline V gene. TCRbeta CDR3 regions were amplified from genomic DNA by means of the immunoSEQ Assay, a bias-controlled multiplex PCR. The study's own analysis went as follows. The number of nucleated cells in each sample was estimated by amplification of reference gene primers within the assay. To quantify the absolute abundance of each unique TCRbeta CDR3 rearrangement, sequence reads were collapsed and filtered. For each sample, productive Simpson clonality was calculated by taking the square root of Simpson's diversity index across productive rearrangements. This immuneACCESS table, as held by TCRdb, lists in-frame sequences with V and J called but not all clones. Of the missing ones, under half trace to an unresolved V gene in checked studies; the others have no known cause. V, J and clone size derive from that table, while D and trimming were established from the DNA sequence. The sample data list approximately 290,000 clones, and roughly 91% of these were observed just once. Of the sample, over 8.5% is held by the ten largest clones.

One collaborating source in Seattle enrolled patients during active infection and followed them longitudinally through the course of disease. Whole blood was collected in K2EDTA tubes by collaborating institutions according to the institutions' own protocols. For TCRbeta analysis, collaborators shipped samples in one of three forms: frozen whole blood, isolated PBMCs, or DNA extracted from either of those sample types. The clonotype comes from a woman aged 25 to 45 with COVID-19, enrolled during active disease. The chain links TRBV4-1 with TRBJ2-1, and 8 bases in between align with TRBD2. Sequenced: peripheral blood. At the DNA level, the sequence is TGCGCCAGCAGCCAACCGACGGGGGGGCATGAGCAGTTCTTC. It codes for CASSQPTGGHEQFF.